This TCR beta chain appears in the sequencing data of a study of cytomegalovirus exposure and HLA in healthy donors. 13 Jbeta primers and 60 Vbeta primers were used for the PCR. Produced via immunoSEQ multiplex PCR; TCRdb's table is partial and in-frame only. This table holds around 130,000 clones, 70% to 80% found once. Study-level points and caveats: An Asian-associated ancestry cluster reportedly showed fewer N-insertions than the approximately 690-donor mean in a later analysis.

This clone was seen only once. What it binds is unknown. Germline trimming cut 5 bases from V and 5 bases from J; bases unmatched to any gene: 3. Germline V CDR1 and CDR2: KGHSH, LQKENI. The CDR3 runs to 13 residues. The sample was PBMCs. The sequence was obtained from a man in his fifties or sixties in good health and CMV-seronegative. The rearrangement uses TRBV18 and TRBJ2-1; 7 bases are a match to TRBD1. Here the CDR3 DNA reads TGTGCCAGCTCATACACAGGGGACAATGAGCAGTTCTTC. Translated: CASSYTGDNEQFF.